Following are 10 T cell receptor beta chains from one sample sequenced in a study of shared clonotypes between healthy human individuals. Repertoires were generated with immunoSEQ multiplex PCR, while TCRdb's copy carries only in-frame clones and drops some. The data hold some 2.3 million clones, with approximately 95% observed a single time. Material for sequencing was naive CD4+ T cells from PBMCs. Indicated subset: CD45RA+ positively selected. These receptors all stem from a man between 18 and 29 years old in good health. Some clones in this sample may be carry-over from other donors' samples.

The chain carries TRBV9 and TRBJ2-2; D might be TRBD2 (5 bases). The CDR3 covers 13 residues. Germline CDR1 is SGDLS and CDR2 is YYNGEE. With 3 bases removed from V and 3 bases from J, the gap between germline ends came to 6 bases. CDR3 residues: CASSEDYTGELFF. CDR3 coding DNA: TGTGCCAGCAGCGAGGACTACACCGGGGAGCTGTTTTTT.

The rearrangement links TRBV5-7 to TRBJ1-1; the D is unclear. TRBV5-7 belongs to the ORF category, with a function that is uncertain. V lost 0 bases and J lost 0, with 18 bases in between. This CDR3 contains 18 residues. The CDR3 protein is CASSLVQLPRGMNTEAFF. CDR3 bases: TGTGCCAGCAGCTTGGTACAGCTGCCTAGAGGAATGAACACTGAAGCTTTCTTT.

The gene calls are TRBV4-2 and TRBJ2-1; perhaps TRBD1 as D (6 bases). V lost 3 bases to trimming and J lost 5 bases, with 14 bases between them. This CDR3 is 15 amino acids long. CDR1 LGHNA and CDR2 YNFKEQ come from the germline V gene. CDR3 DNA: TGTGCCAGCAGCCAGATTACCCAGGGGCACAATGAGCAGTTCTTC. Translating gives CASSQITQGHNEQFF.

A single count supports this clone. The gene calls are TRBV6-5 and TRBJ1-1; the match to TRBD1 covers 8 bases. CDR3 length: 14 amino acids. Germline V gene lookup returns CDR1 MNHEY and CDR2 SVGAGI. V was pared by 7 bases and J by 5 bases, with 9 bases of the junction left unmatched. CDR3 in DNA: TGTGCCAGCACCAACGGGCAGGGGGCGACTGAAGCTTTCTTT. Translating gives CASTNGQGATEAFF.

A remark on this clone: Other DNA sequences in this specimen translate into the identical CDR3. The gene calls are TRBV18 and TRBJ2-7, with no clear D. Germline CDR1 reads KGHSH; CDR2 reads LQKENI. Trimming cost V 5 bases and J 0 bases, with 11 bases left between them. The CDR3 runs 14 residues. The CDR3 DNA reads TGTGCCAGCTCAACGGGCCTCTCCTCCTACGAGCAGTACTTC. It translates to CASSTGLSSYEQYF.

The chain employs TRBV14 and TRBJ2-5; no clear D. V lost 3 bases and J 2 bases, leaving 19 bases between the germline ends. CDR3 length equals 17 residues. Germline V lookup: CDR1 SGHDN, CDR2 FVKESK. As DNA, the CDR3 is TGTGCCAGCAGCCATGGTTTACTGTCGGCAGCACAAGAGACCCAGTACTTC. This encodes CASSHGLLSAAQETQYF. The entire variable domain, with the rest obtained from reference TRBV14 and TRBJ2-5, is as follows: EAGVTQFPSHSVIEKGQTVTLRCDPISGHDNLYWYRRVMGKEIKFLLHFVKESKQDESGMPNNRFLAERTGGTYSTLKVQPAELEDSGVYFCASSHGLLSAAQETQYFGPGTRLLVL.

V gene TRBV28 combines with J gene TRBJ1-2; TRBD1 matches at 7 bases. CDR3 size: 14 residues. J lost 4 bases, V lost 2 bases, and 4 bases had no gene match. Germline V gene sequence: CDR1 MDHEN, CDR2 SYDVKM. The CDR3 DNA follows: TGTGCCAGCAGTTTAGGAGGACAGGTCTATGGCTACACCTTC. Its translation: CASSLGGQVYGYTF.

The chain couples TRBV15 to TRBJ2-1; D remains ambiguous. This CDR3 is 19 amino acids long. The germline V and J ends were trimmed by 0 bases and 0 bases, with 18 bases remaining between them. The germline V gene has CDR1 LNHNV and CDR2 YYDKDF (reference sequence). CDR3 residues: CATSREVPLVRSSYNEQFF. CDR3 in DNA: TGTGCCACCAGCAGAGAGGTCCCGCTTGTTAGGAGCTCCTACAATGAGCAGTTCTTC.

The table lists this clone with a count of one. This chain links TRBV6-1 with TRBJ1-1; D is unresolved. The germline V and J ends were trimmed by 2 bases and 2 bases, with 9 bases remaining between them. The CDR3 length is 14 residues. Germline assignment: CDR1 MNHNS and CDR2 SASEGT. This chain's CDR3 is CASSEFSANTEAFF. The CDR3 coding sequence is TGTGCCAGCAGTGAATTTTCAGCCAACACTGAAGCTTTCTTT.

This clone was seen only a few times. The chain joins TRBV14 to TRBJ1-2, with D maybe TRBD1 (6 bases). The CDR3 length is 13 residues. Germline CDR1 reads SGHDN; CDR2 reads FVKESK. V dropped 0 bases and J dropped 9 bases, with 11 bases sitting between them. The CDR3 reads CASSQDDRLRYTF. The CDR3 bases are TGTGCCAGCAGCCAAGATGACAGGTTGCGCTACACCTTC.